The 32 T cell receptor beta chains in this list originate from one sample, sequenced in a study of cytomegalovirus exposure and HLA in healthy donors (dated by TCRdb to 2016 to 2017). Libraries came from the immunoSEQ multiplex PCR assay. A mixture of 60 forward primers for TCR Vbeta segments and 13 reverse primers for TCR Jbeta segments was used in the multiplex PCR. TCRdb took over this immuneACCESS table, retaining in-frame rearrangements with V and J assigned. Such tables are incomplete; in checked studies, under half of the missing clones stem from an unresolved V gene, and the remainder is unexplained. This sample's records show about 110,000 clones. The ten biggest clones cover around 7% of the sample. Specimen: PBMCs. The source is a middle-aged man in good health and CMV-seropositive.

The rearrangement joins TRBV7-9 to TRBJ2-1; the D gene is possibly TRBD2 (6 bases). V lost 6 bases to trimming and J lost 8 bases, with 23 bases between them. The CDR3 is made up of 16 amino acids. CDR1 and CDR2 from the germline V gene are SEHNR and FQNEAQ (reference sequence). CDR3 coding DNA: TGTGCCAGCAGTCCCATCGCGGGGAGGTCTAGGGATGAGCAGTTCTTC. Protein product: CASSPIAGRSRDEQFF.

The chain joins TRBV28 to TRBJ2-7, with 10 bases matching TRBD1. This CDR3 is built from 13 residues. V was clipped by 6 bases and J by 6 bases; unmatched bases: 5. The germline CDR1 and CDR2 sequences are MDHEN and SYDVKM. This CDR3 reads CASRGTGEREQYF. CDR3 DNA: TGTGCCAGCAGGGGGACAGGGGAACGCGAGCAGTACTTC.

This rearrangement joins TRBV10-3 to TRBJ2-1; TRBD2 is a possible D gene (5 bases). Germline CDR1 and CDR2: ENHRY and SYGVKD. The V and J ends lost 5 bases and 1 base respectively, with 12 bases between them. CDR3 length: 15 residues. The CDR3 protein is CAISPERESYNEQFF. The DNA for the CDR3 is TGTGCCATCAGTCCGGAGAGGGAATCCTACAATGAGCAGTTCTTC.

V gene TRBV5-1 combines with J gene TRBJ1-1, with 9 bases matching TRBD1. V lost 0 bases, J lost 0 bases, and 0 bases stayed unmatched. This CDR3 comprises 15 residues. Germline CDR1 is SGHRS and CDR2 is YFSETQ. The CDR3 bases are TGCGCCAGCAGCTTGGGACAGGGGGTGAACACTGAAGCTTTCTTT. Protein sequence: CASSLGQGVNTEAFF.

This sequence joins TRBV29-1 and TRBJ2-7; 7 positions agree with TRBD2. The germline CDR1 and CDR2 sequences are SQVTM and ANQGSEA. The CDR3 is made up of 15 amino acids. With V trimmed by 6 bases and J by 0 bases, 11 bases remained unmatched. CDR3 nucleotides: TGCAGCGTGACTTCTAGCGGCAGGAGCTCCTACGAGCAGTACTTC. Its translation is CSVTSSGRSSYEQYF.

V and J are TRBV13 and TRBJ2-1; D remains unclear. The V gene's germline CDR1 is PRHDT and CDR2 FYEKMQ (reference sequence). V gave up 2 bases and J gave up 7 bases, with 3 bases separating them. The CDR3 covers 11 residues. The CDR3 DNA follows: TGTGCCAGCAGCTTATTAAATGAGCAGTTCTTC. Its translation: CASSLLNEQFF.

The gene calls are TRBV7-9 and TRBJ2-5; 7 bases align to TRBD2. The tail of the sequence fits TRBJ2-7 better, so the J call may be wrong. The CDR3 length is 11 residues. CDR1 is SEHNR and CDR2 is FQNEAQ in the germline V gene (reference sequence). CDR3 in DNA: TGTGCCAGCAGCCGCGGGGGCGAGCAGTACTTC. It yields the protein CASSRGGEQYF.

Written as DNA, the CDR3 is TGTGCCAGCAGCTTTTGGCGGGGCGAAGCTTTCTTT. Translation: CASSFWRGEAFF. The chain has TRBV5-4 and TRBJ1-1; D may be TRBD1 (5 bases). V was clipped by 2 bases and J by 8 bases, with 10 bases between them. The CDR3 extends over 12 amino acids. Germline V gives CDR1 SGHNT, CDR2 YYREEE (reference sequence).

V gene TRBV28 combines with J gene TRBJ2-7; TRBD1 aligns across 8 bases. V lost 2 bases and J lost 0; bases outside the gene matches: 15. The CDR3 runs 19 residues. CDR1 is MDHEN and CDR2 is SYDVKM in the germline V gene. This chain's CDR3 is CASSLNDRGFLSGSYEQYF. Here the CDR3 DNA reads TGTGCCAGCAGTTTAAACGACAGGGGTTTTTTATCGGGCTCCTACGAGCAGTACTTC.

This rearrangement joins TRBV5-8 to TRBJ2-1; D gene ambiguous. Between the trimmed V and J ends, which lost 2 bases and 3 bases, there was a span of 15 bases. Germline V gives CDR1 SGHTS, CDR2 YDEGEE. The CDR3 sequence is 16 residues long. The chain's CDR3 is CASSFPNSPGYNEQFF. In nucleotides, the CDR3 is TGTGCCAGCAGCTTCCCTAACAGTCCTGGCTACAATGAGCAGTTCTTC. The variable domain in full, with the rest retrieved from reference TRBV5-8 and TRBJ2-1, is EAGVTQSPTHLIKTRGQQATLRCSPISGHTSVYWYQQALGLGLQFLLWYDEGEERNRGNFPPRFSGRQFPNYSSELNVNALELEDSALYLCASSFPNSPGYNEQFFGPGTRLTVL.

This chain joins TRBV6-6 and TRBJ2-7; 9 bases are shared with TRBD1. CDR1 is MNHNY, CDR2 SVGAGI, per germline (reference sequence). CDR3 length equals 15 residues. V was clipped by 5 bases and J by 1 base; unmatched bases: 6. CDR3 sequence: CASSRRGQGSYEQYF. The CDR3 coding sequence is TGTGCCAGCAGTAGACGGGGACAGGGTTCCTACGAGCAGTACTTC.

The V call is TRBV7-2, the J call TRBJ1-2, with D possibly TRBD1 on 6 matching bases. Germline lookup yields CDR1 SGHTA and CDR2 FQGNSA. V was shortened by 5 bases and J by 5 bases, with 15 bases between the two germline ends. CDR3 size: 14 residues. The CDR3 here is CASSHLGGAYGYTF. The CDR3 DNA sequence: TGTGCCAGCAGCCACCTGGGGGGGGCTTATGGCTACACCTTC.

CDR3 amino acids: CASRAASTDTQYF. In DNA form, the CDR3 reads TGTGCCAGCCGCGCGGCTAGCACAGATACGCAGTATTTT. This sequence joins TRBV28 and TRBJ2-3; D not resolved. There are 13 residues in the CDR3. The V gene's germline CDR1 is MDHEN and CDR2 SYDVKM. V was clipped by 8 bases and J by 0 bases, with 9 bases between them.

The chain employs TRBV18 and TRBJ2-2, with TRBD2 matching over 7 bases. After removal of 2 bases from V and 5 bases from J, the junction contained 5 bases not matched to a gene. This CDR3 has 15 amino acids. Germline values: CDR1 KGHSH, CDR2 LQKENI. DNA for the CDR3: TGTGCCAGCTCACCAGGGCGGGAGTGGACCGGGGAGCTGTTTTTT. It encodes CASSPGREWTGELFF.

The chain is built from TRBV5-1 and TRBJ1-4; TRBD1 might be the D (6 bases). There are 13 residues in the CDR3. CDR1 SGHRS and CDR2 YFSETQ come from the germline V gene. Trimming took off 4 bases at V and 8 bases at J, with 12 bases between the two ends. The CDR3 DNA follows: TGCGCCAGCAGCCCCGAGGGGGGGGAAAAACTGTTTTTT. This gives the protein CASSPEGGEKLFF.

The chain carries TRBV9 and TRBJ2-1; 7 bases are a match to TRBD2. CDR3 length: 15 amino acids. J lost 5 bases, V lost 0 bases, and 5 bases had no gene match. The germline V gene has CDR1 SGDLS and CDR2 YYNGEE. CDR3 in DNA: TGTGCCAGCAGCGTAGCGGCGGGAGAAAACAATGAGCAGTTCTTC. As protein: CASSVAAGENNEQFF. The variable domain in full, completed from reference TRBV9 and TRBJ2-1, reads DSGVTQTPKHLITATGQRVTLRCSPRSGDLSVYWYQQSLDQGLQFLIQYYNGEERAKGNILERFSAQQFPDLHSELNLSSLELGDSALYFCASSVAAGENNEQFFGPGTRLTVL.

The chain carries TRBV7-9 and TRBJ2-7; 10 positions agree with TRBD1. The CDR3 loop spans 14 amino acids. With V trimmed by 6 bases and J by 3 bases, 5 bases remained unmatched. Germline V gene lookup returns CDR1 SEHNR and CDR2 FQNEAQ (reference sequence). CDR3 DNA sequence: TGTGCCAGCAGTGCCCGGGACAGGGGCTACGAGCAGTACTTC. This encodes CASSARDRGYEQYF.

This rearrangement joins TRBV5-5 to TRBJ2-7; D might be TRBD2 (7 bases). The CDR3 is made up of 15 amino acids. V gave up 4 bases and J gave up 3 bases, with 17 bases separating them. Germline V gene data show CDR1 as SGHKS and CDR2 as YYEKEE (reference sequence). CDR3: CASSAAGAGLYEQYF. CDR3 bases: TGTGCCAGCAGCGCCGCGGGGGCGGGCCTCTACGAGCAGTACTTC.

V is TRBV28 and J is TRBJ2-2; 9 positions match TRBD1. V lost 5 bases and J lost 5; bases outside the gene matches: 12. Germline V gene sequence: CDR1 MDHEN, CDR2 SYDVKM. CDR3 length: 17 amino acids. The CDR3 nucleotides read TGTGCCAGCAGTCGGAACCGGGACAGGGTTGGGACCGGGGAGCTGTTTTTT. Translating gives CASSRNRDRVGTGELFF.

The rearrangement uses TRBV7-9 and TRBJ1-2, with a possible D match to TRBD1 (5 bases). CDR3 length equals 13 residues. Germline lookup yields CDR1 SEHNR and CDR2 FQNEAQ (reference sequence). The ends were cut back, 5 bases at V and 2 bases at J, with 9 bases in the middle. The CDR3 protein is CASSLTVNYGYTF. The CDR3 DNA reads TGTGCCAGCAGCCTGACAGTAAACTATGGCTACACCTTC.

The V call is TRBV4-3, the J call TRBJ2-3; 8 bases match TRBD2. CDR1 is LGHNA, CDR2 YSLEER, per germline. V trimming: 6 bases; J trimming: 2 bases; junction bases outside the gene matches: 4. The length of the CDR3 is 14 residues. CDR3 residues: CASSLAGFTDTQYF. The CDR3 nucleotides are TGCGCCAGCAGTTTAGCGGGGTTCACAGATACGCAGTATTTT.

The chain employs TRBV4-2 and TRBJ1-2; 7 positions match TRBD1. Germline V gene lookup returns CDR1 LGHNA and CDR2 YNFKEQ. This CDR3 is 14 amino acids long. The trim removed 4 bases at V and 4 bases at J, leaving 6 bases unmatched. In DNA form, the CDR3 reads TGTGCCAGCAGCCCGGGGACAGACCTCTATGGCTACACCTTC. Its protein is CASSPGTDLYGYTF.

In DNA form, the CDR3 reads TGTGCCAGCAGCTTGACGACAGGGGGGACCCAAAACATTCAGTACTTC. As protein: CASSLTTGGTQNIQYF. The chain is built from TRBV9 and TRBJ2-4; TRBD1 matches 9 bases. Unmatched junction bases numbered 10, after V lost 4 bases and J lost 5 bases. Per the germline V gene, CDR1 is SGDLS and CDR2 is YYNGEE. The CDR3 is 16 amino acids.

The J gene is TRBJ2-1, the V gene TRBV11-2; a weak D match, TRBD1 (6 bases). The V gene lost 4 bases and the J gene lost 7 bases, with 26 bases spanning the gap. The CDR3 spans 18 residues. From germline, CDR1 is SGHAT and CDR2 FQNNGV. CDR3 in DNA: TGTGCCAGCAGCTCTCGGTCGACCGGGACACCAATATCGAATGAGCAGTTCTTC. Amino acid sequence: CASSSRSTGTPISNEQFF.

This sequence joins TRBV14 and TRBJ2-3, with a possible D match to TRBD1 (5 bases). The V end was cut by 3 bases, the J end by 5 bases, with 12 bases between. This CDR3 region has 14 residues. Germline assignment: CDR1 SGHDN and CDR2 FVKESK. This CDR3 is CASSHGQERDTQYF. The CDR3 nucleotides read TGTGCCAGCAGCCATGGACAAGAGCGAGATACGCAGTATTTT.

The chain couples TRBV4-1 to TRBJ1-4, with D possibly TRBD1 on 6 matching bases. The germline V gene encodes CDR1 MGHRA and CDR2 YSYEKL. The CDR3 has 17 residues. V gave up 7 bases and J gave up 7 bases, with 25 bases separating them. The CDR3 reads CASTQTLQGKDREKLFF. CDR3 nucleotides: TGCGCCAGCACCCAGACCTTACAGGGTAAGGATCGTGAAAAACTGTTTTTT.

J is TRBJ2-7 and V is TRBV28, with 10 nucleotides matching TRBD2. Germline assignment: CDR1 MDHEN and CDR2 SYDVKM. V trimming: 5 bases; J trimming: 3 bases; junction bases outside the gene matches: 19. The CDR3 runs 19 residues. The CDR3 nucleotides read TGTGCCAGCAGTCCGCCGGGTGGGCTAGCGGGAGAGGGTAGCTACGAGCAGTACTTC. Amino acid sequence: CASSPPGGLAGEGSYEQYF.

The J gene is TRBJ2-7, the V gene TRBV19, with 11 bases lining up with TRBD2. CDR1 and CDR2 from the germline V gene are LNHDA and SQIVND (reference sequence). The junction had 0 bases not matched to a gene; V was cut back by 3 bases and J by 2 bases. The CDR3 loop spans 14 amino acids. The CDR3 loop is CASSMTSGTYEQYF. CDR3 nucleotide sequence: TGTGCCAGTAGTATGACTAGCGGGACCTACGAGCAGTACTTC.

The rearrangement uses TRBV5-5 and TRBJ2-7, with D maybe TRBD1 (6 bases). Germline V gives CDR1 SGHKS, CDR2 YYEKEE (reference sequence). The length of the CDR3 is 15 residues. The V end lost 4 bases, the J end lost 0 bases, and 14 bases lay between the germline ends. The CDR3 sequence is CASSLTGMSSYEQYF. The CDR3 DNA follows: TGTGCCAGCAGCCTGACAGGCATGAGCTCCTACGAGCAGTACTTC.

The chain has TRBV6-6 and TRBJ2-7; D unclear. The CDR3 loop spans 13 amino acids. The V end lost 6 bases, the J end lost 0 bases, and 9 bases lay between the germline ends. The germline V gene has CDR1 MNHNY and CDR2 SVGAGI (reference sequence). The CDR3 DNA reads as TGTGCCAGCAGGGAGTGGAGCTCCTACGAGCAGTACTTC. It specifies CASREWSSYEQYF.

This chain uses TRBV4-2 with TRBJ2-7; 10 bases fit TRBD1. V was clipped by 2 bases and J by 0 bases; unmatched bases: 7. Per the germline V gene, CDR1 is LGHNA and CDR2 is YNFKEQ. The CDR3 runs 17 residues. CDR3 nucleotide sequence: TGTGCCAGCAGCCAACCAGGACAGGGGGTGAGCTCCTACGAGCAGTACTTC. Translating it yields CASSQPGQGVSSYEQYF.

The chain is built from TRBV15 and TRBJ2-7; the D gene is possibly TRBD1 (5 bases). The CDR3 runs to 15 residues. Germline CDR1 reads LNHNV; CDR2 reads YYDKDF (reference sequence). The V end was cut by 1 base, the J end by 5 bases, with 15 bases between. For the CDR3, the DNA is TGTGCCACCAGCAGAGCGCCAGGGAACGTCGACGAGCAGTACTTC. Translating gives CATSRAPGNVDEQYF. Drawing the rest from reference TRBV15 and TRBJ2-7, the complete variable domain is DAMVIQNPRYQVTQFGKPVTLSCSQTLNHNVMYWYQQKSSQAPKLLFHYYDKDFNNEADTPDNFQSRRPNTSFCFLDIRSPGLGDTAMYLCATSRAPGNVDEQYFGPGTRLTVT.